This TCR beta chain was captured in a study of blood T cell repertoires in COVID-19. Study in general: Nucleic acid was either cDNA or gDNA, and it came from T cells, B-cell-depleted T cells, or PBMCs.

CDR3 length equals 17 residues. The authors' processing: Using reference gene primer amplification, nucleated cell counts were estimated. TCRdb's table, derived via immunoSEQ multiplex PCR, lists solely in-frame clones and lacks some. V and J calls and clone size are copied from that table; D and trimming were computed from the DNA. This sample has under 150,000 clones; around 82% occur once, and the top ten carry more than 3.5%. V gene TRBV12-2 combines with J gene TRBJ2-7; the listed D gene, TRBD2, was not tested against the DNA. TRBV12-2 is a known pseudogene. Sequences were obtained from peripheral blood. The receptor comes from a woman between 55 and 75 years old with acute or convalescent COVID-19. Here the CDR3 DNA reads TGTGCAAGTCGCTCCAGAGGTAAGCGGGAGGGCCGGGTCGAGCAGTACTTC. Translating it yields CASRSRGKREGRVEQYF.